These T cell receptor beta chains were read from a single sample in a study of T cell responses to AZD1222 COVID-19 vaccine. Some clones are missing from TCRdb's copy, which holds only in-frame ones; the method was immunoSEQ multiplex PCR. The sample contains more than 120,000 clones, roughly nine tenths of which appear only once. The specimen comprised peripheral blood, sampled 28 days after the second AZD1222 dose. All receptors derive from an adult who received the AZD1222 COVID-19 vaccine. CDR3s include the opening cysteine and the closing phenylalanine or tryptophan. Fields, in order: clone size, J gene, CDR3 length, V gene, CDR3 protein. Size values are once, few and many counts, or a class for expanded clones, and some rows have none.

abundance: NA; j_gene: TRBJ1-3; len: 15; v_gene: TRBV7-7; CDR3aa: CASSQELGLGNTIYF
abundance: few; j_gene: TRBJ2-2; len: 16; v_gene: TRBV7-7; CDR3aa: CASSPGRLVQSGELFF
abundance: once; j_gene: TRBJ2-1; len: 15; v_gene: TRBV5-5; CDR3aa: CASSLAGPASNEQFF
abundance: NA; j_gene: TRBJ1-5; len: 16; v_gene: TRBV7-9; CDR3aa: CASSLGGKGFNQPQHF
abundance: NA; j_gene: TRBJ2-3; len: 12; v_gene: TRBV6-5; CDR3aa: CASSSTSDTQYF
abundance: NA; j_gene: TRBJ1-2; len: 13; v_gene: TRBV28; CDR3aa: CASSLSGRDGYTF
abundance: NA; j_gene: TRBJ1-2; len: 11; v_gene: TRBV19; CDR3aa: CASTENYGYTF
abundance: NA; j_gene: TRBJ1-4; len: 15; v_gene: TRBV7-2; CDR3aa: CASSDSGLPFEKLFF
abundance: NA; j_gene: TRBJ1-1; len: 14; v_gene: TRBV7-2; CDR3aa: CASSHGPANTEAFF
abundance: NA; j_gene: TRBJ2-1; len: 15; v_gene: TRBV5-5; CDR3aa: CASSLGTLAGNEQFF
abundance: NA; j_gene: TRBJ2-3; len: 18; v_gene: TRBV27; CDR3aa: CASSLYPGTSGGTDTQYF
abundance: NA; j_gene: TRBJ1-1; len: 13; v_gene: TRBV30; CDR3aa: CAWRGVEGPVAFF
abundance: NA; j_gene: TRBJ2-1; len: 16; v_gene: TRBV4-1; CDR3aa: CASSQDWGTSYNEQFF
abundance: NA; j_gene: TRBJ1-2; len: 15; v_gene: TRBV3-1/TRBV3-2; CDR3aa: CASSQDPGGAYGYTF
abundance: NA; j_gene: TRBJ2-5; len: 17; v_gene: TRBV3-1/TRBV3-2; CDR3aa: CASSPSRDRGPYETQYF
abundance: NA; j_gene: TRBJ2-1; len: 14; v_gene: TRBV3-1/TRBV3-2; CDR3aa: CASSATGPYNEQFF
abundance: few; j_gene: TRBJ2-1; len: 14; v_gene: TRBV10-1; CDR3aa: CASSENVGYNEQFF
abundance: NA; j_gene: TRBJ2-5; len: 17; v_gene: TRBV5-5; CDR3aa: CASSQYGPRGHRETQYF
abundance: NA; j_gene: TRBJ1-5; len: 13; v_gene: TRBV27; CDR3aa: CHLQGATNQPQHF
abundance: NA; j_gene: TRBJ1-1; len: 14; v_gene: TRBV19; CDR3aa: CASSALLEYTEAFF
abundance: NA; j_gene: TRBJ2-1; len: 13; v_gene: TRBV19; CDR3aa: CASSGREYNEQFF
abundance: NA; j_gene: TRBJ1-2; len: 13; v_gene: TRBV5-4; CDR3aa: CASSSNRVRGYTF
abundance: NA; j_gene: TRBJ2-1; len: 14; v_gene: TRBV7-9; CDR3aa: CASSPEGGGHEQFF
abundance: NA; j_gene: TRBJ1-5; len: 13; v_gene: TRBV5-6; CDR3aa: CASSPGPNQPQHF
abundance: NA; j_gene: TRBJ1-1; len: 13; v_gene: TRBV28; CDR3aa: CASSFMVRTEAFF
abundance: few; j_gene: TRBJ1-2; len: 16; v_gene: TRBV11-2; CDR3aa: CASSPSTPGQGKGYTF